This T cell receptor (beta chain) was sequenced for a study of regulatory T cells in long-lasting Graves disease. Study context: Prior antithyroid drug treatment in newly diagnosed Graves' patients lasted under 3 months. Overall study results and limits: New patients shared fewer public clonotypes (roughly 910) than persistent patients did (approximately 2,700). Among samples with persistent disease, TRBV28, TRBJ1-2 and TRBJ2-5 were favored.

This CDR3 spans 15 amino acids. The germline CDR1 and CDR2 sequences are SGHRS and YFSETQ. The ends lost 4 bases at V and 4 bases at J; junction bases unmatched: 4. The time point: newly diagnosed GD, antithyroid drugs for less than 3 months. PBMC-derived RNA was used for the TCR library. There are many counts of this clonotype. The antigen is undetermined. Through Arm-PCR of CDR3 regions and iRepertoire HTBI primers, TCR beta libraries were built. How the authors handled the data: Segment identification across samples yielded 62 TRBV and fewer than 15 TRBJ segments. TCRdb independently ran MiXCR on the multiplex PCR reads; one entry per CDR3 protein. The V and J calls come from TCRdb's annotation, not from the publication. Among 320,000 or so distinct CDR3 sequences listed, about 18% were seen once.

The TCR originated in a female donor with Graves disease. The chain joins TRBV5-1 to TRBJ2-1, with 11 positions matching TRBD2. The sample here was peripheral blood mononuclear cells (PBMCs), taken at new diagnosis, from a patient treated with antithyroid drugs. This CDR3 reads CASSPGLAGYNEQFF. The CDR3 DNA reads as TGCGCCAGCAGCCCTGGACTAGCGGGTTACAATGAGCAGTTCTTC. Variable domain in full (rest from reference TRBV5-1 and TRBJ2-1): KAGVTQTPRYLIKTRGQQVTLSCSPISGHRSVSWYQQTPGQGLQFLFEYFSETQRNKGNFPGRFSGRQFSNSRSEMNVSTLELGDSALYLCASSPGLAGYNEQFFGPGTRLTVL.